This TCR beta chain is drawn from a study of blood T cell repertoires in COVID-19. The method was immunoSEQ multiplex PCR; TCRdb's version includes in-frame clones alone and lacks a portion of them. This table holds about 200,000 clones, nearly 90% found once. The CDR3 is made up of 14 amino acids. V trimming: 2 bases; J trimming: 10 bases; junction bases outside the gene matches: 7. Germline CDR1 reads KGHDR; CDR2 reads SFDVKD. The source is a man between 50 and 59 years old with COVID-19, enrolled during active disease. The rearrangement links TRBV24-1 to TRBJ1-5; 7 nucleotides match TRBD1. The sequencing sample was made of peripheral blood. Here the CDR3 DNA reads TGTGCCACCAGTGATTCCGGGACAGCCCAACCCCAGCATTTT. Protein sequence: CATSDSGTAQPQHF.